The clone carrying this T cell receptor beta chain is a singleton in its sample. The entry originates in a study of shared clonotypes between healthy human individuals. At the level of the study: The cohort comprised a couple of women and a few men. Their ages spanned 18 to 49 years.

The CDR3 is made up of 14 amino acids. V was clipped by 6 bases and J by 3 bases; unmatched bases: 4. Germline V gives CDR1 SEHNR, CDR2 FQNEAQ (reference sequence). Data came from immunoSEQ multiplex PCR; TCRdb stores just in-frame clones and leaves some out. The sample contains roughly 700,000 clones, 74% of which appear only once. Every contributor of samples was a Caucasian grown-up residing in Nashville, Tennessee. In the CD4+ fraction, cells were divided into CD45RA+ naive and CD45RA-negative memory subsets. The sequencing input was memory CD4+ T cells sorted from blood. As to subset: CD45RA-negative fraction. The clonotype comes from a young woman in good health. The chain has TRBV7-9 and TRBJ2-2, with 7 bases lining up with TRBD1. CDR3 sequence (DNA): TGTGCCAGCAGTCAGACAGGGTACACCGGGGAGCTGTTTTTT. This codes for CASSQTGYTGELFF.